This entry describes one T cell receptor beta chain. The data derive from a study of blood T cell repertoires in COVID-19. Source study methods: Amplified reference gene primers provided the basis for estimating nucleated cell counts. Sequenced by immunoSEQ multiplex PCR; TCRdb stores in-frame clones only, minus some. The DNA gave D and trimming, while V, J and clone size come from that table. The data hold about 120,000 clones, with approximately 90% observed a single time. Deletions cut 5 bases from V and 0 bases from J, with 5 bases between. CDR3 length: 13 residues. Looked up from germline, CDR1 is MNHEY and CDR2 is SVGEGT.

This TCR came from a man aged 55 to 69 with COVID-19, enrolled during active disease. The sequenced material came from peripheral blood. The V call is TRBV6-2 or TRBV6-3, the J call TRBJ1-5; D not certain. The CDR3 protein is CASSRVSNQPQHF. CDR3 bases: TGTGCCAGCAGTCGTGTTAGCAATCAGCCCCAGCATTTT.